These 24 T cell receptor beta chains came from one sample sequenced in a study of control samples from healthy donors and cancer patients. Measured with immunoSEQ multiplex PCR; TCRdb has only the in-frame clones, and not every one. The data contain 70,000 to 80,000 clones, over 65% of them singletons. Sequencing was performed on blood. The source is a man aged 50-59 years in good health.

J is TRBJ2-1 and V is TRBV11-3, with 7 bases fitting TRBD2. Germline V gene lookup returns CDR1 SGHNT and CDR2 YENEEA. The CDR3 consists of 13 residues. V lost 0 bases and J lost 12; bases outside the gene matches: 5. Here the CDR3 DNA reads TGTGCCAGCAGCTTAGATAGCGGGCAGAGGCAGTTCTTC. Translated: CASSLDSGQRQFF.

The chain joins TRBV14 to TRBJ1-4; D is undetermined. Germline CDR1 reads SGHDN; CDR2 reads FVKESK. Trimming took off 1 base at V and 4 bases at J, with 10 bases between the two ends. There are 15 residues in the CDR3. The CDR3 loop is CASSQVRGVNEKLFF. As DNA, the CDR3 is TGTGCCAGCAGCCAAGTCCGAGGAGTTAATGAAAAACTGTTTTTT.

The chain is built from TRBV30 and TRBJ2-5; 9 positions match TRBD2. The CDR3 length is 16 residues. V shed 3 bases and J 7 bases; nucleotides not matched to a gene: 15. Germline V CDR1 and CDR2: GTSNPN, SVGIG (reference sequence). CDR3 nucleotide sequence: TGTGCCTGGAGGTCCGATACGGGAAGAGCGGGGGGGACCCAGTACTTC. Encoded protein: CAWRSDTGRAGGTQYF.

There are a few counts of this clone. The rearrangement links TRBV6-5 to TRBJ1-5; D is possibly TRBD1 (5 bases). Germline CDR1 reads MNHEY; CDR2 reads SVGAGI. The germline V and J ends were trimmed by 0 bases and 6 bases, with 6 bases remaining between them. CDR3 length equals 13 residues. For the CDR3, the DNA is TGTGCCAGCAGTTACTCAAGGGGTCAGCCCCAGCATTTT. Amino acid sequence: CASSYSRGQPQHF.

The chain carries TRBV12-3 or TRBV12-4 and TRBJ2-7, with 10 bases matching TRBD2. The V segment lost 6 bases and the J segment 4 bases; nucleotides outside the gene matches: 0. This CDR3 has 12 residues. The CDR3: CASRAGGYEQYF. The CDR3, as DNA: TGTGCCAGCAGAGCGGGAGGGTACGAGCAGTACTTC.

V gene TRBV27 combines with J gene TRBJ2-2; D is unresolved. Trimming left V 11 bases short and J 1 base short, with 11 bases between. The CDR3 contains 13 residues. Per germline, CDR1 MNHEY and CDR2 SMNVEV (reference sequence). The CDR3, as DNA: TGTGCCCGTGGCCCTCAGAACACCGGGGAGCTGTTTTTT. Translation: CARGPQNTGELFF.

J is TRBJ1-1 and V is TRBV11-3; 8 nucleotides align to TRBD1. CDR1 is SGHNT and CDR2 is YENEEA in the germline V gene. The CDR3 extends over 16 amino acids. Losses at the gene ends were 5 bases for V and 0 bases for J; bases not matched to a gene: 8. Here the CDR3 reads CASSPEGTGVNTEAFF. The CDR3 DNA reads TGTGCCAGCAGCCCAGAAGGGACAGGCGTGAACACTGAAGCTTTCTTT.

The chain recombines TRBV5-1 with TRBJ1-4; D perhaps matches TRBD1 (5 bases). Trimming left V 4 bases short and J 1 base short, with 14 bases between. Germline V gene lookup returns CDR1 SGHRS and CDR2 YFSETQ. The CDR3 consists of 16 residues. The CDR3 region is CASSPGERGTNEKLFF. The CDR3 bases are TGCGCCAGCAGCCCCGGGGAGAGGGGAACTAATGAAAAACTGTTTTTT. Supplemented by reference TRBV5-1 and TRBJ1-4, the full variable domain reads KAGVTQTPRYLIKTRGQQVTLSCSPISGHRSVSWYQQTPGQGLQFLFEYFSETQRNKGNFPGRFSGRQFSNSRSEMNVSTLELGDSALYLCASSPGERGTNEKLFFGSGTQLSVL.

A single count supports this clone. The J gene is TRBJ2-7, the V gene TRBV20-1, with D perhaps matching TRBD2 (6 bases). This CDR3 is 14 amino acids long. Germline V CDR1 and CDR2: DFQATT, SNEGSKA (reference sequence). Trimming removed 3 bases from V and 3 bases from J, with 15 bases in between. The CDR3 is CSASPGLTLYEQYF. The CDR3 DNA follows: TGCAGTGCTAGTCCGGGACTCACACTCTACGAGCAGTACTTC.

The V and J genes are TRBV6-6 and TRBJ2-5; D is unclear. There are 11 residues in the CDR3. V dropped 8 bases and J dropped 4 bases, with 8 bases sitting between them. Germline CDR1 and CDR2: MNHNY and SVGAGI (reference sequence). CDR3 in amino acids: CASGIRETQYF. The CDR3 nucleotides read TGTGCCAGCGGAATTAGAGAGACCCAGTACTTC.

The chain recombines TRBV5-1 with TRBJ2-2; 9 bases align to TRBD1. V lost 2 bases to trimming and J lost 7 bases; unmatched junction nucleotides: 12. The CDR3 totals 17 residues. Germline CDR1 SGHRS, CDR2 YFSETQ. CDR3 loop: CASSLSLLQGAIGELFF. As DNA, the CDR3 is TGCGCCAGCAGCTTATCCCTATTACAGGGGGCTATCGGGGAGCTGTTTTTT.

This clone is a singleton in its sample. V is TRBV30 and J is TRBJ1-1, with D maybe TRBD1 (5 bases). V shed 0 bases and J shed 2 bases, with 7 bases lying between them. The CDR3 length is 13 residues. Germline V lookup: CDR1 GTSNPN, CDR2 SVGIG (reference sequence). The CDR3: CAWSVGENTEAFF. DNA for the CDR3: TGTGCCTGGAGTGTAGGGGAAAACACTGAAGCTTTCTTT.

The rearrangement links TRBV12-3 or TRBV12-4 to TRBJ1-1; possible D gene TRBD1, 6 bases. Trimming removed 1 base at V and 4 bases at J, with 7 bases between. The CDR3 runs to 13 residues. CDR3 sequence: CASSLEGVTEAFF. CDR3 nucleotide sequence: TGTGCCAGCAGTTTAGAGGGGGTCACTGAAGCTTTCTTT.

The J gene is TRBJ2-7, the V gene TRBV5-1; D is uncertain. This CDR3 has 15 amino acids. V lost 4 bases to trimming and J lost 3 bases, with 17 bases between them. Germline V gene data show CDR1 as SGHRS and CDR2 as YFSETQ. The CDR3 DNA follows: TGCGCCAGCAGCGCGAAGGCTGCCGGCCGCTACGAGCAGTACTTC. The encoded protein is CASSAKAAGRYEQYF.

The chain uses TRBV18 and TRBJ2-3, with 10 bases lining up with TRBD1. The V segment lost 5 bases and the J segment 3 bases; nucleotides outside the gene matches: 14. Germline CDR1 reads KGHSH; CDR2 reads LQKENI. This CDR3 region has 18 residues. The CDR3 region is CASSYYLSGTGETDTQYF. CDR3 DNA sequence: TGTGCCAGCTCATACTACCTTTCCGGGACAGGGGAGACAGATACGCAGTATTTT.

V usage is TRBV2 and J usage is TRBJ1-6; 9 nucleotides line up with TRBD1. Looked up from germline, CDR1 is SNHLY and CDR2 is FYNNEI. V lost 6 bases, J lost 6 bases, and 3 bases stayed unmatched. There are 14 residues in the CDR3. CDR3 sequence: CASRGQGINSPLHF. The CDR3 bases are TGTGCCAGCAGAGGACAGGGGATTAATTCACCCCTCCACTTT.

The J gene is TRBJ1-3, the V gene TRBV18; TRBD1 matches at 9 bases. This CDR3 has 15 amino acids. Germline assignment: CDR1 KGHSH and CDR2 LQKENI. Trimming cost V 5 bases and J 2 bases; bases outside gene matches: 4. CDR3 in amino acids: CASSTGTGPGNTIYF. In nucleotides, the CDR3 is TGTGCCAGCTCAACCGGGACAGGGCCTGGAAACACCATATATTTT.

V gene TRBV30 combines with J gene TRBJ2-7, with 8 bases fitting TRBD2. This CDR3 contains 14 residues. Trimming at V came to 0 bases and at J to 2 bases, leaving 3 bases not matched to a gene. Germline V gene lookup returns CDR1 GTSNPN and CDR2 SVGIG (reference sequence). In nucleotides, the CDR3 is TGTGCCTGGAGTGTTACTAGCGGCCCCTACGAGCAGTACTTC. This gives the protein CAWSVTSGPYEQYF. The full variable domain, completed using reference TRBV30 and TRBJ2-7, is SQTIHQWPATLVQPVGSPLSLECTVEGTSNPNLYWYRQAAGRGLQLLFYSVGIGQISSEVPQNLSASRPQDRQFILSSKKLLLSDSGFYLCAWSVTSGPYEQYFGPGTRLTVT.

The J gene is TRBJ1-2, the V gene TRBV7-2; TRBD1 agrees at 9 bases. Per the germline V gene, CDR1 is SGHTA and CDR2 is FQGNSA. The CDR3 covers 15 residues. The V and J ends lost 0 bases and 8 bases, in that order; junction bases with no gene match: 7. The CDR3 sequence: CASSLAGQGSGGYTF. The CDR3 region has the DNA TGTGCCAGCAGCTTAGCGGGACAGGGTTCCGGGGGCTACACCTTC.

The rearrangement joins TRBV29-1 to TRBJ2-2, with D perhaps matching TRBD2 (7 bases). Trimming stripped 7 bases from V and 5 bases from J, with 26 bases between. CDR3 length: 17 residues. Per the germline V gene, CDR1 is SQVTM and CDR2 is ANQGSEA. The CDR3 DNA is TGCAGCGCTGCCGCGTATATGGCGGGGGCTAGGACCGGGGAGCTGTTTTTT. It translates to CSAAAYMAGARTGELFF.

This chain connects TRBV7-3 to TRBJ1-1; 11 positions agree with TRBD1. The CDR3 extends over 14 amino acids. Trimming cost V 5 bases and J 4 bases; bases outside gene matches: 3. The germline V gene has CDR1 SGHTA and CDR2 FQGTGA. CDR3 residues: CASSSGTGGTEAFF. The DNA for the CDR3 is TGTGCCAGCAGCAGCGGGACAGGGGGCACTGAAGCTTTCTTT.

In this sample, this clone turned up a few times. The chain carries TRBV4-2 and TRBJ1-1; 10 bases map to TRBD1. This CDR3 comprises 15 residues. The trim removed 4 bases at V and 5 bases at J, leaving 7 bases unmatched. The V gene's germline CDR1 is LGHNA and CDR2 YNFKEQ. The CDR3, as DNA: TGTGCCAGCAGCCCGGGACAGGGGAGGAGGACTGAAGCTTTCTTT. It codes for CASSPGQGRRTEAFF.

The table lists this clone with a count of one. The V call is TRBV28, the J call TRBJ1-1; D remains ambiguous. V was clipped by 8 bases and J by 0 bases, with 10 bases between them. The germline V gene has CDR1 MDHEN and CDR2 SYDVKM. The CDR3 is 13 amino acids. Written as DNA, the CDR3 is TGTGCCAGCCAGCCCATCCTGAACACTGAAGCTTTCTTT. Protein sequence: CASQPILNTEAFF. Full variable domain (outside the CDR3, taken from reference TRBV28 and TRBJ1-1): DVKVTQSSRYLVKRTGEKVFLECVQDMDHENMFWYRQDPGLGLRLIYFSYDVKMKEKGDIPEGYSVSREKKERFSLILESASTNQTSMYLCASQPILNTEAFFGQGTRLTVV.

The chain is built from TRBV7-2 and TRBJ2-1, with TRBD1 identical over 7 bases. The CDR3 length is 17 residues. The germline V gene has CDR1 SGHTA and CDR2 FQGNSA. Trimming at V came to 6 bases and at J to 6 bases, leaving 17 bases not matched to a gene. CDR3 amino acids: CASSRAPGRGNGNEQFF. DNA for the CDR3: TGTGCCAGCAGTCGCGCCCCAGGCAGGGGGAATGGCAATGAGCAGTTCTTC.